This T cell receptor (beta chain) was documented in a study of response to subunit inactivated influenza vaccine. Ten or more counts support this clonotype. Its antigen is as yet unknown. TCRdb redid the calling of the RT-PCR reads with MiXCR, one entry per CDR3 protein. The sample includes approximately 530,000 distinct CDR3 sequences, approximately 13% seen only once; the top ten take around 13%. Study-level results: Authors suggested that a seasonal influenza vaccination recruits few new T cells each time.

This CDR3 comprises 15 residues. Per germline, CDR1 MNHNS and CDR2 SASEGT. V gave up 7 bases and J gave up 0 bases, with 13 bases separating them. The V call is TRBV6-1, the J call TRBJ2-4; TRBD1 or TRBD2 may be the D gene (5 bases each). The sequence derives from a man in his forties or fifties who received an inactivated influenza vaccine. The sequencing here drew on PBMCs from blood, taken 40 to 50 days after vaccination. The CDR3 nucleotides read TGTGCCAGCACTAGGGACCTTACAGCCAAAAACATTCAGTACTTC. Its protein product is CASTRDLTAKNIQYF.